Listed below are T cell receptor beta chains from one sample, sequenced in a study of memory CD4+ T cells and cytomegalovirus serostatus. Here immunoSEQ multiplex PCR was the method, and the copy in TCRdb shows in-frame clones only, minus some. The sample holds some 58,000 clones; approximately 77% are singletons and the top ten take about 0.9%. Material: memory CD4+ T cells from blood. The receptor source for this set is an adult in good health and CMV-seronegative. CDR3s include the opening cysteine and the closing phenylalanine or tryptophan. The D gene is left open where the match is weak. Clone size is stated in some rows and not others, as once, few, many or a class when expanded.

abundance,d_gene,v_gene,j_gene,CDR3aa,CDR3nt
NA,NA,TRBV4-1,TRBJ1-2,CASSQAVGLEGNYGYTF,TGCGCCAGCAGCCAAGCTGTGGGGTTGGAGGGGAACTATGGCTACACCTTC
few,NA,TRBV7-9,TRBJ1-5,CASSLGRPNQPQHF,TGTGCCAGCAGCTTGGGTAGACCCAATCAGCCCCAGCATTTT
NA,TRBD1,TRBV6-7,TRBJ2-7,CASRPYRGRHEQYF,TGTGCCAGCAGGCCCTACAGGGGGCGGCACGAGCAGTACTTC
NA,NA,TRBV7-3,TRBJ1-3,CASSLEPGNTIYF,TGTGCCAGCAGCCTCGAACCTGGAAACACCATATATTTT
NA,NA,TRBV28,TRBJ2-3,CASSLGGSRTDTQYF,TGTGCCAGCAGTTTAGGCGGCAGTAGGACAGATACGCAGTATTTT
NA,NA,TRBV2,TRBJ2-7,CASRNRLEGYEQYF,TGTGCCAGCAGGAACAGGCTCGAAGGCTACGAGCAGTACTTC
NA,NA,TRBV7-2,TRBJ2-5,CASSSYLETQYF,TGTGCCAGCAGCTCTTACTTAGAGACCCAGTACTTC
NA,TRBD1,TRBV6-5,TRBJ2-1,CASSYSRQGVLNEQFF,TGTGCCAGCAGTTACTCGCGACAGGGGGTTCTCAATGAGCAGTTCTTC
once,NA,TRBV7-8,TRBJ1-5,CASSQWGGEVNQPQHF,TGTGCCAGCAGCCAGTGGGGGGGCGAGGTCAATCAGCCCCAGCATTTT
NA,TRBD2,TRBV10-1,TRBJ2-1,CASSETSGGSYNEQFF,TGCGCCAGCAGTGAGACTAGCGGGGGTTCCTACAATGAGCAGTTCTTC
NA,NA,TRBV11-2,TRBJ1-2,CASSLGLRNNYGYTF,TGTGCCAGCAGCTTAGGTCTGCGGAATAACTATGGCTACACCTTC
NA,NA,TRBV7-3,TRBJ1-1,CASSLNWNTEAFF,TGTGCCAGCAGCTTAAACTGGAACACTGAAGCTTTCTTT
NA,TRBD1,TRBV28,TRBJ1-1,CASRPPTGVTEAFF,TGTGCCAGCAGACCCCCCACAGGGGTCACTGAAGCTTTCTTT
once,TRBD1,TRBV7-6,TRBJ1-5,CASSPQGGTDNQPQHF,TGTGCCAGCAGCCCCCAGGGTGGGACAGACAATCAGCCCCAGCATTTT
few,NA,TRBV29-1,TRBJ2-7,CSVELAGRGYEQYF,TGCAGCGTTGAGTTGGCGGGCAGGGGCTACGAGCAGTACTTC
NA,NA,TRBV5-1,TRBJ2-1,CASSLNSGTYNEQFF,TGCGCCAGCAGCTTGAATAGCGGAACCTACAATGAGCAGTTCTTC
NA,NA,TRBV6-5,TRBJ1-2,CASSYDGAHGYTF,TGTGCCAGCAGTTACGACGGGGCCCATGGCTACACCTTC
NA,NA,TRBV5-1,TRBJ2-1,CASSSNYNEQFF,TGCGCCAGCAGCTCCAACTACAATGAGCAGTTCTTC
few,NA,TRBV7-6,TRBJ2-3,CASSLTGQSNTQYF,TGTGCCAGCAGCTTAACCGGACAGTCTAATACGCAGTATTTT
NA,TRBD1,TRBV30,TRBJ1-2,CAWSLGQGIGYTF,TGTGCCTGGAGTTTGGGACAGGGGATTGGCTACACCTTC
NA,NA,TRBV20-1,TRBJ2-5,CSCWGSGTQYF,TGCAGTTGCTGGGGGTCGGGGACCCAGTACTTC
NA,NA,TRBV18,TRBJ1-1,CASSSSGATEAFF,TGTGCCAGCTCATCTTCGGGCGCGACTGAAGCTTTCTTT
NA,NA,TRBV29-1,TRBJ2-5,CSAGGEAETQYF,TGCAGCGCTGGCGGGGAGGCAGAGACCCAGTACTTC
NA,NA,TRBV10-3,TRBJ1-2,CAISEQIPNYGYTF,TGTGCCATCAGTGAGCAGATACCTAACTATGGCTACACCTTC
NA,TRBD2,TRBV7-7,TRBJ2-2,CASSSPTSGANTGELFF,TGTGCTAGCAGCTCCCCGACTAGCGGGGCGAACACCGGGGAGCTGTTTTTT
NA,NA,TRBV6-6,TRBJ2-7,CASSQQAGSYEQYF,TGTGCCAGCAGTCAGCAAGCGGGTTCCTACGAGCAGTACTTC
NA,NA,TRBV28,TRBJ1-4,CASSLTGAGEKLFF,TGTGCCAGCAGTTTAACGGGGGCGGGTGAAAAACTGTTTTTT
NA,NA,TRBV30,TRBJ1-2,CAWSAIQYAGYTF,TGTGCCTGGAGTGCAATACAGTACGCTGGCTACACCTTC
NA,NA,TRBV18,TRBJ1-1,CASSKFEGVYTEAFF,TGTGCCAGCTCCAAATTTGAAGGGGTATACACTGAAGCTTTCTTT
medium-sized,TRBD2,TRBV29-1,TRBJ2-1,CSAGTSGGNNEQFF,TGCAGCGCGGGGACTAGCGGGGGGAACAATGAGCAGTTCTTC
few,NA,TRBV28,TRBJ1-1,CASSLYGGDTEAFF,TGTGCCAGCAGTTTATACGGGGGAGACACTGAAGCTTTCTTT
NA,NA,TRBV28,TRBJ2-1,CASSIGGSYNEQFF,TGTGCCAGCAGTATAGGGGGCTCCTACAATGAGCAGTTCTTC
NA,NA,TRBV28,TRBJ1-1,CASSSRAGNTEAFF,TGTGCCAGCAGTTCGAGGGCAGGGAACACTGAAGCTTTCTTT